This T cell receptor (beta chain) was documented in a study of blood T cell repertoires in COVID-19. Study-level background: In each case, the material was cDNA or gDNA derived from T cells, B-cell-depleted T cells, or PBMCs.

Trimming left V 0 bases short and J 4 bases short, with 7 bases between. Germline lookup yields CDR1 SGDLS and CDR2 YYNGEE. The CDR3 contains 13 residues. Methods used by the authors: Estimated nucleated cell counts came from reference gene primer amplification. The repertoire was sequenced with immunoSEQ multiplex PCR; TCRdb's copy has only in-frame clones and lacks some. The DNA was the basis for D and trimming; V, J and clone size are from that table. Among 100,000 to 150,000 clones, approximately 90% were seen once, and the ten largest hold approximately 8.1%. The sample comprised peripheral blood. The genes are TRBV9 and TRBJ1-1; D is uncertain. The sequence came from a man aged 45-65 years with acute or convalescent COVID-19. The CDR3 region has the DNA TGTGCCAGCAGCGTAGCCCCCTCCACTGAAGCTTTCTTT. It encodes CASSVAPSTEAFF.